This T cell receptor beta chain came from a study of T cell responses to AZD1222 COVID-19 vaccine. At the level of the study: Samples with a second dose at about 4 or about 12 weeks were pooled together. Regarding the study as a whole: With two AZD1222 doses given, Spike-specific TCR breadth and depth both rose.

Using immunoSEQ multiplex PCR, the repertoire was profiled, and TCRdb retains in-frame clones only, with some absent. The table includes fewer than 110,000 clones, about 88% detected once. CDR1 and CDR2 (germline): WSHSY, SAAADI. This CDR3 is 12 amino acids long. Trimming cost V 7 bases and J 8 bases, with 12 bases left between them. With respect to this clone: Its target is not known.

V gene TRBV10-2 combines with J gene TRBJ2-1, with TRBD2 as a possible D gene (6 bases). The sample was peripheral blood, taken on day 0 of AZD1222 vaccination. This clonotype was sampled from an adult in good health. The CDR3 DNA reads as TGCGCCAGCACGGGACTTGCGGATGAGCAGTTCTTC. This translates into CASTGLADEQFF.